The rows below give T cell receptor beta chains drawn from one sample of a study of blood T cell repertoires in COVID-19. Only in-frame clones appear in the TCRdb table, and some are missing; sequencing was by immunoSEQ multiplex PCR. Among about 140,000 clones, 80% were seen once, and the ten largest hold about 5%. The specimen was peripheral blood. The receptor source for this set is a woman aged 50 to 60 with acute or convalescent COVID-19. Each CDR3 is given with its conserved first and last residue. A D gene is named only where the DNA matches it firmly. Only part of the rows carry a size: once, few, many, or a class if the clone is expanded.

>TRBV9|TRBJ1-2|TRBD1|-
TGTGCCAGCAGAAAAGACAGGGACTATGGCTACACCTTC
CASRKDRDYGYTF
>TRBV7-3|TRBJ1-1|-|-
TGTGCCAGCAGCCCCCGACCCCAGGGTCGATCCCCTGAAGCTTTCTTT
CASSPRPQGRSPEAFF
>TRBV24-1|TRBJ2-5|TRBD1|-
TGTGCCACCAGTGACGCGCGGACAGGGGCCCAAGAGACCCAGTACTTC
CATSDARTGAQETQYF
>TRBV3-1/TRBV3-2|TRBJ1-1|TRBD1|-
TGTGCCAGCAGCCAACCCCGGGACAGGGGTGAAGCTTTCTTT
CASSQPRDRGEAFF
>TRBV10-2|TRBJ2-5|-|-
TGCGCCAGCAGTGAGCAGGCAGGGACCCAGTACTTC
CASSEQAGTQYF
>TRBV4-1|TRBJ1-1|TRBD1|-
TGCGCCAGCAGCGATATCGACAGGGGACTGAACACTGAAGCTTTCTTT
CASSDIDRGLNTEAFF
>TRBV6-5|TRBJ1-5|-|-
TGTGCCAGCCATGGGCTTCCTGAGTTAGGTCAGCCCCAGCATTTT
CASHGLPELGQPQHF
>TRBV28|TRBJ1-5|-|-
TGTGCCAGCAGTTTATCTCTCAGTGCGGGGGGTGCCCAGCCCCAGCATTTT
CASSLSLSAGGAQPQHF
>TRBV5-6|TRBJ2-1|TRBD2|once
TGTGCCAGCAGCTTGGGTAGCGGGGGGCTGAATGAGCAGTTCTTC
CASSLGSGGLNEQFF
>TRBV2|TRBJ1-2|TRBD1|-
TGTGCCAGCAGTGAGGGTTACCAGGCAGGGGGCTTGTCTAACTATGGCTACACCTTC
CASSEGYQAGGLSNYGYTF
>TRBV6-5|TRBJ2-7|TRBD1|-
TGTGCCAGCAGTTTCGCAGGGGGCTCCTACGAGCAGTACTTC
CASSFAGGSYEQYF
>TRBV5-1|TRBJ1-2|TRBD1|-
TGCGCCAGCAGCTTGCCGGGACAGGGTAATAATGGCTACACCTTC
CASSLPGQGNNGYTF
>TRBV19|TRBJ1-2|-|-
TGTGCCAGTAGTAGCGGACGGGGAGATAAGGTCTATGGCTACACCTTC
CASSSGRGDKVYGYTF
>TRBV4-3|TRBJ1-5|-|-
TGCGCCAGCAGCCAAGATTCGGGGGTTTGGGTGCCCCAGCATTTT
CASSQDSGVWVPQHF
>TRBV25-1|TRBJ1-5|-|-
TGTGCCAGCAGTCCCCACGGACAGCGCGATCAGCCCCAGCATTTT
CASSPHGQRDQPQHF
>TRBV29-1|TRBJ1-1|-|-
TGCAGCGTTGGTAGTCAGGAGAACACTGAAGCTTTCTTT
CSVGSQENTEAFF
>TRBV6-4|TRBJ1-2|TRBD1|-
TGTGCCAGCAGAGTCCGACAGGGGGAGGGTGGCTACACCTTC
CASRVRQGEGGYTF
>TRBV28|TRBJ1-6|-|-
TGTGCCAGCAGTTTGGGGGCCGGGAATTCACCCCTCCACTTT
CASSLGAGNSPLHF
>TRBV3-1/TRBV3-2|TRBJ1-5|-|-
TGTGCCAGCAGCCAAGTTGTCGGAGATCAGCCCCAGCATTTT
CASSQVVGDQPQHF
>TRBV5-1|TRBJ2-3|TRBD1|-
TGCGCCAGCAGCCCGGCTCCAGGGGGCGCAGATACGCAGTATTTT
CASSPAPGGADTQYF
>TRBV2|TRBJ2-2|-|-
TGTGCCAGCAGTGGCCGCAGGGGAGTGAACACCGGGGAGCTGTTTTTT
CASSGRRGVNTGELFF
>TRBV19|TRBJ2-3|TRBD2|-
TGTGCCAGTAATCCCGGGGGGGCTGATACGCAGTATTTT
CASNPGGADTQYF
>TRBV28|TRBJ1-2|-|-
TGTGCGGTCAATCTCCTCGGGAACACAGATGGCTACACCTTC
CAVNLLGNTDGYTF
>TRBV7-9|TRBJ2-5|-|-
TGTGCCAGCATATCCGACAGCCAAGAGACCCAGTACTTC
CASISDSQETQYF
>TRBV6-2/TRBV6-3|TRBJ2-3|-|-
TGTGCCAGCAGTTACGACGACCAGGGTGGGGATACGCAGTATTTT
CASSYDDQGGDTQYF
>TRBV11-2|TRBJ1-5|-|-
TGTGCCAGCAGCCCCAACACCCTAGACCAGCCCCAGCATTTT
CASSPNTLDQPQHF
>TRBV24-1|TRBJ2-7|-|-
TGTGCCACCAGTGACCGGGACTCCTCCGAGCAGTACTTC
CATSDRDSSEQYF
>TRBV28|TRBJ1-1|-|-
TGTGCCAGCAGTCGGTGGACAGACATGAACACTGAAGCTTTCTTT
CASSRWTDMNTEAFF
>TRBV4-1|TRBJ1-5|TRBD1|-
TGCGCCAGCAGCCAGGGTGCGGACAGGGCAGGTCAGCCCCAGCATTTT
CASSQGADRAGQPQHF
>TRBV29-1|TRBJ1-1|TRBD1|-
TGCAGCGCGGACAGGGATACTGAAGCTTTCTTT
CSADRDTEAFF
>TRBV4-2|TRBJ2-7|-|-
TGTGCCAGCAGACCCGAGAGCTCCTACGAGCAGTACTTC
CASRPESSYEQYF
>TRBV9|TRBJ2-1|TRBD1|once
TGTGCCAGCAGCGTAGGCGGGACAGGGGGCGGAAGCTCCTACAATGAGCAGTTCTTC
CASSVGGTGGGSSYNEQFF
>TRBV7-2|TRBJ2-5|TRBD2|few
TGTGCCAGCAGCTTGGGACTAGCGGATCAAGAGACCCAGTACTTC
CASSLGLADQETQYF
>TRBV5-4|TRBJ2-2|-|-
TGTGCCAGCAGCTTGGGCCAGGGGAACACCGGGGAGCTGTTTTTT
CASSLGQGNTGELFF
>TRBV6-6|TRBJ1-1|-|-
TGTGCCAGCAGTTACTCGGAGGTCCACACTGAAGCTTTCTTT
CASSYSEVHTEAFF
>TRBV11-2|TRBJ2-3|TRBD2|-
TGTGCCAGCAGCTTAGGAATAGCGGGGGGTAGCACAGATACGCAGTATTTT
CASSLGIAGGSTDTQYF
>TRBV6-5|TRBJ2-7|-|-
TGTGCCAGCAGAGGAGCCGGGACAAGGGGCTACGAGCAGTACTTC
CASRGAGTRGYEQYF
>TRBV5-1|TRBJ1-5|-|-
TGCGCCAGCAGCGAAGACGGCCAGGAGCCCCAGCATTTT
CASSEDGQEPQHF
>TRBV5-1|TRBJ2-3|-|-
TGCGCCAGCAGCTTTACGGGGAGTTGGGGTACAGATACGCAGTATTTT
CASSFTGSWGTDTQYF
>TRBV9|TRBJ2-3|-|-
TGTGCCAGCAACCCCCAGCGCTCCAACACAGATACGCAGTATTTT
CASNPQRSNTDTQYF
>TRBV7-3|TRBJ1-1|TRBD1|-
TGTGCCAGCAGCTCAGGACAGGGGAACACTGAAGCTTTCTTT
CASSSGQGNTEAFF
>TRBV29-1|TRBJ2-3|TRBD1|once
TGCAGCGACAAAGGACAGGGCACAGATACGCAGTATTTT
CSDKGQGTDTQYF
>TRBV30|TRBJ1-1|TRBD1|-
TGTGCCTGGAGCGGACAGGGGCTTGAAGCTTTCTTT
CAWSGQGLEAFF
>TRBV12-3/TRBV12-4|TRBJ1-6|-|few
TGTGCCAGCAGCCTAGACTCTTCTCTGACCCTCCACTTT
CASSLDSSLTLHF
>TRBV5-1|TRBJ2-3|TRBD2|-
TGCGCCAGCAGCTCATTAGCGGGGGGTTTAGATACGCAGTATTTT
CASSSLAGGLDTQYF
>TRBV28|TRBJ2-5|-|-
TGTGCCAGCAGTTTTGGGACAACCCAGTACTTC
CASSFGTTQYF
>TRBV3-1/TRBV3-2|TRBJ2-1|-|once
TGTGCCAGCAGCCGCCAGGGTACGACCTACAATGAGCAGTTCTTC
CASSRQGTTYNEQFF
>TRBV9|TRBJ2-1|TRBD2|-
TGTGCCAGCAGTGGTGAAGGGGCGGGGGTACCCTACAATGAGCAGTTCTTC
CASSGEGAGVPYNEQFF
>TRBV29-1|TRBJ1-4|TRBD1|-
TGCAGCGTTCAGGGACAGGTTGGAACTAATGAAAAACTGTTTTTT
CSVQGQVGTNEKLFF
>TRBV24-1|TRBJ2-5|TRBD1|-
TGTGCCACCAGTGACCGGACAGGCAGCCAAGAGACCCAGTACTTC
CATSDRTGSQETQYF
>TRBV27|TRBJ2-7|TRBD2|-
TGTGCCAGCAGTTTTTCGGTCGGGGCCGCCCGACTAGCGTCGTCCTACGAGCAGTACTTC
CASSFSVGAARLASSYEQYF
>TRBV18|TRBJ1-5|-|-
TGTGCCAGCTCACCAGAGGTCAGCAGAGAGCCCCAGCATTTT
CASSPEVSREPQHF